This T cell receptor (beta chain) was retrieved from a study of beta chain features in type 1 diabetes. The study, taken as a whole, reports: Because the template was cDNA, high-expressing cells might be over-represented.

Expressed TCRB transcripts were sequenced because the entire RNA isolate underwent reverse transcription. About 3.6 million reads was the average for naive, central memory and regulatory T cell samples. Generated by immunoSEQ multiplex PCR, the TCRdb table keeps only in-frame clones and is missing some. The data show 300,000 to 350,000 clones, about 14% seen once. Of note for this clone: Its antigen remains unknown.

This CDR3 contains 13 residues. The J segment lost 9 bases and the V segment lost 5 bases, leaving 8 bases of the junction unmatched. CDR1 is SGHVS, CDR2 FQNEAQ, per germline. This chain links TRBV7-8 with TRBJ2-7, with 9 bases identical to TRBD2. The sequenced material came from central memory CD4+ T cells from blood. The clonotype comes from a young man in good health. CDR3 protein: CASSHGTSNGQYF. In DNA form, the CDR3 reads TGTGCCAGCAGCCACGGGACTAGCAATGGGCAGTACTTC.